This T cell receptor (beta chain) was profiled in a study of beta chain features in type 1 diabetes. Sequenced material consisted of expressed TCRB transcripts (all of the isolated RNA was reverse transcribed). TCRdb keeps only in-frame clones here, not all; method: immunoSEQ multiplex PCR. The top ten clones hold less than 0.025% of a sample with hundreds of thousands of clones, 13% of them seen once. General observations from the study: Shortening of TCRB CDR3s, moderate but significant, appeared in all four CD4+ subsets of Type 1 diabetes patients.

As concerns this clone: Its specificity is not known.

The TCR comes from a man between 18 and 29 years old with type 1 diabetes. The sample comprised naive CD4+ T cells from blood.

CDR3 in DNA: TGTGCCAGCAGTGAAACCTCCTCACAGTTCTTC. This codes for CASSETSSQFF. The V and J genes are TRBV2 and TRBJ2-1; D gene ambiguous. This CDR3 region has 11 residues. V was pared by 2 bases and J by 13 bases, with 9 bases between. Germline V CDR1 and CDR2: SNHLY, FYNNEI.